This record covers a single T cell receptor beta chain. V gave up 4 bases and J gave up 1 base, with 19 bases separating them. The CDR3 length is 17 residues. The germline CDR1 and CDR2 sequences are MGHRA and YSYEKL. This record belongs to a study of cytomegalovirus exposure and HLA in healthy donors. Assay: immunoSEQ multiplex PCR; the TCRdb copy retains only in-frame clones and omits some. The sample holds around 250,000 clones, about 90% seen once. Material: PBMCs. This rearrangement joins TRBV4-1 to TRBJ1-1; no clear D gene. This sequence originates from a young woman in good health and CMV-seronegative. CDR3 sequence: CASSLQRFGLGNTEAFF. The CDR3, as DNA: TGCGCCAGCAGCCTCCAACGATTCGGGCTCGGGAACACTGAAGCTTTCTTT.